The 5 T cell receptor beta chains in this list originate from one sample, sequenced in a study of beta chain features in type 1 diabetes. Study-wide results and caveats: In all four CD4+ subsets, TCRB CDR3 length was significantly, moderately reduced in type 1 diabetes.

Sequenced material consisted of expressed TCRB transcripts (all of the isolated RNA was reverse transcribed). The data were produced by immunoSEQ multiplex PCR, yet TCRdb's version contains in-frame clones alone and is incomplete. This sample has under 200,000 clones, with about 8.1% found just once. No cognate antigen is known for these TCRs. Sequenced: central memory CD4+ T cells from blood. These TCRs come from a young woman with type 1 diabetes.

CDR3 sequence (DNA): TGTGCCTGGAGTGGGGAGGGGCGACGGGTTCGGACCGGGGAGCTGTTTTTT. Translated, it gives CAWSGEGRRVRTGELFF. This chain uses TRBV30 with TRBJ2-2, with TRBD2 matching 7 bases. This CDR3 contains 17 residues. V trimming: 1 base; J trimming: 5 bases; junction bases outside the gene matches: 13. Germline V gene lookup returns CDR1 GTSNPN and CDR2 SVGIG (reference sequence).

The chain is built from TRBV21-1 and TRBJ1-6; no DNA check was done on the table's D call, TRBD1. TRBV21-1 represents a pseudogene. The CDR3 loop spans 17 amino acids. CDR3: CASSKAGNWSYNSPLHF. DNA for the CDR3: TGTGCCAGCAGCAAGGCAGGGAATTGGTCCTATAATTCACCCCTCCACTTT.

The chain combines TRBV7-2 with TRBJ2-3, with TRBD1 as a possible D gene (6 bases). Germline V CDR1 and CDR2: SGHTA, FQGNSA. With 3 bases removed from V and 1 base from J, the gap between germline ends came to 11 bases. The CDR3 has 15 amino acids. The CDR3 region has the DNA TGTGCCAGCAGCTTGGGACATCCACGCACAGATACGCAGTATTTT. It is translated as CASSLGHPRTDTQYF.

The chain links TRBV4-2 to TRBJ2-7; 7 positions match TRBD2. The CDR3 contains 17 residues. Germline CDR1 reads LGHNA; CDR2 reads YNFKEQ. After removal of 4 bases from V and 3 bases from J, the junction contained 15 bases not matched to a gene. The DNA of the CDR3 is TGTGCCAGCAGCCCCCTGGGCGCTAGCGGAGGGGACTACGAGCAGTACTTC. The encoded protein is CASSPLGASGGDYEQYF.

This clone was seen a few times. The rearrangement joins TRBV5-1 to TRBJ2-7, with D maybe TRBD2 (6 bases). CDR1 is SGHRS and CDR2 is YFSETQ in the germline V gene. The CDR3 length is 12 residues. Deletions cut 4 bases from V and 3 bases from J, with 8 bases between. The CDR3 is CASSGTLYEQYF. The CDR3 DNA sequence: TGCGCCAGCAGCGGGACTCTCTACGAGCAGTACTTC. Together with reference TRBV5-1 and TRBJ2-7, the CDR3 gives the full variable domain: KAGVTQTPRYLIKTRGQQVTLSCSPISGHRSVSWYQQTPGQGLQFLFEYFSETQRNKGNFPGRFSGRQFSNSRSEMNVSTLELGDSALYLCASSGTLYEQYFGPGTRLTVT.